This TCR beta chain was recovered during a study of T-cell memory formation after mild COVID-19 (dated by TCRdb to about 2021). The study in broad terms: TCR sequence clusters from the two donors were largely donor specific. T-cell clones expanding and contracting after mild COVID-19 in two donors were tracked by longitudinal TCRalpha and TCRbeta repertoire sequencing. Two young, previously healthy adult volunteers made up the cohort, one male and one female. What the study reported, not specific to this receptor: Contracting CD4+ clones were found mainly in CM and EM memory subsets, while CD8+ clones were enriched in EMRA. The study covered only two mild cases, and larger cohorts including severe cases with pre-infection samples were considered necessary. SARS-CoV-2 specificity of the second-wave clones peaking on day 37 was not confirmed. Clones contracting from day 15 to 85 had balanced CD4/CD8 phenotypes, while a second wave expanding from day 15 to 37 was biased towards CD4+. Some responding clones were detected in pre-infection memory, suggesting pre-existing cross-reactive memory T cells joined the SARS-CoV-2 response.

PBMCs were isolated by Ficoll-Paque density gradient centrifugation. This clonotype was recorded a few times. Its antigen has not been determined. The record has no base qualities; no much larger clone is one base away. Spanning cysteine to phenylalanine, the CDR3 consists of 13 amino acids. Left in the record is the CDR3 DNA by itself, 39 bases read in frame from the first base. As encoded in the germline V gene (reference sequence), CDR1 is SEHNR while CDR2 is FQNEAQ. The germline ends are 15 bases apart after V is trimmed by 5 bases and J by 8 bases. TCRdb lists the instrument as Illumina NovaSeq 6000. TCRalpha and TCRbeta cDNA libraries were constructed by 5'RACE with constant-segment primers, with sample barcodes and unique molecular identifiers being introduced. Trizol reagent was used to extract RNA from every sample. The libraries were amplified in two PCR steps, and the second step added a second sample barcode and Illumina TruSeq adapters. Sequencing of libraries was performed on an Illumina NovaSeq with 2 x 150 bp paired-end reads. Per the source publication's procedure: Demultiplexing of reads and collapsing into UMI-guided consensus sequences were performed with migec v1.2.7. Using mixcr v2.1.11, UMI consensuses were aligned to TRA and TRB V and J templates and then assembled into clonotypes. Clonotypes were classified as expanded or contracted when called significant by both edgeR and NoisET, with noise models trained on biological replicates. For edgeR calls, the cutoffs were a false discovery rate-adjusted p below 0.01 and a log2 fold-change threshold of 1. PCA with hierarchical clustering of max-normalized trajectories of the 1000 most abundant clonotypes was used as exploratory dynamics analysis. Separately sequenced CD4+ and CD8+ repertoires were used to assign the CD4 or CD8 phenotype of responding clones. In TCRdb, the public reads were trimmed at Q25 with fastp and aligned with MiXCR, with productive beta chains retained. Entries that share a CDR3 protein sequence are merged under the most common genes and DNA. The V and J calls and clone size are TCRdb's, not the authors'. The sample table lists around 340,000 distinct CDR3 sequences, 15% to 20% of them with a count of one. About a fifth of the sample is held by the ten biggest clonotypes.

Recombination connected TRBV7-9 to TRBJ1-2; the D region possibly corresponds to TRBD1 (5 bases align). This TCR was recovered from a man aged 18-30 years who had mild COVID-19 (a few samples of this study predate the infection). The sample titles of this study are shuffled in the database, so cell type and time point are left out; the donor was told from shared clones. Sequencing was carried out using PBMCs or a T cell subset sorted from them (not recorded which). The DNA sequence is as follows: TGTGCCAGCAGCCTGGGACCTCGCGGCGGCTACACCTTC. Its protein reads: CASSLGPRGGYTF.